This paragraph covers one T cell receptor (beta chain) sequence. Its antigen is unidentified. With 60 Vbeta and 13 Jbeta primers, the PCR was carried out. The repertoire was sequenced with immunoSEQ multiplex PCR; TCRdb's copy has only in-frame clones and lacks some. Of roughly 200,000 clones in the sample, roughly 80% were seen once. V was cut by 4 bases and J by 8 bases, with 15 bases left in between. The CDR3 extends over 14 amino acids. CDR1 KGHSH and CDR2 LQKENI come from the germline V gene. These data belong to a study of cytomegalovirus exposure and HLA in healthy donors. As for the study in general: Around 76% of around 390 genotyped donors fell in the Caucasian-associated ancestry cluster. Broader study findings: In vitro data verified a few CMV-associated chains as specific for CMV antigens.

The TCR sequence derives from a woman in her late teens or twenties in good health and CMV-seronegative. The chain carries TRBV18 and TRBJ2-1; TRBD1 might be the D (5 bases). The sample consisted of PBMCs. As DNA, the CDR3 is TGTGCCAGCTCACTCACAACTCAGGGCGATGAGCAGTTCTTC. Its protein is CASSLTTQGDEQFF.